This T cell receptor beta chain was sequenced during a study of vaccination and CD4 T cells after COVID-19. Findings of the study overall: Spike mono-reactivity was shown by 304 of 307 vaccine-specific clones in convalescent patients. Detection of a median roughly 84% of reactive clones in convalescent patients was confined to the period after vaccination. Convalescent patients were relatively few, and early post-infection timepoints were missing.

Treatment reported: roughly 10-day PBMC culture with coronavirus spike peptide pools or control peptides (ViraFEST assay). Details on this clonotype: Its antigen is not known. One end of the junction varies from germline; a read error may be responsible.

With the Oncomine TCR Beta short-read assay, DNA from cultured CD4+ T cells was sequenced. TCRdb processed the PCR reads anew with MiXCR; each CDR3 protein has one entry. The sample lists approximately 10,000 distinct CDR3 sequences, roughly 60% occurring once. Germline V CDR1 and CDR2: SSHAT, FNYEAQ (reference sequence). The CDR3 runs 13 residues. The J gene is TRBJ2-1, the V gene TRBV7-7; tentatively, D is TRBD2 (6 bases). What was sequenced was CD4+ T cells from blood, cultured in vitro. The source of this sequence is a human donor who had recovered from COVID-19. The CDR3 is CASSLGRDYEQFF. In DNA form, the CDR3 reads TGTGCTAGCAGTCTAGGGCGGGACTATGAGCAGTTCTTC.